Listed below are T cell receptor beta chains from one sample, sequenced in a study of cytomegalovirus exposure and HLA in healthy donors. Here immunoSEQ multiplex PCR was the method, and the copy in TCRdb shows in-frame clones only, minus some. This sample has roughly 200,000 clones, with 75% to 85% found just once. Sequenced material: PBMCs. All receptors derive from a girl aged 5 to 17 in good health and CMV-seropositive. CDR3s include the opening cysteine and the closing phenylalanine or tryptophan. D genes are given only for firm matches. Clone size appears in some rows only: once, few, many, or a class for an expanded clone.

TRBD2 | TRBJ2-7 | NA | TRBV7-9 | CASRESGGGAYEQYF | TGTGCCAGCCGGGAATCGGGGGGTGGGGCTTACGAGCAGTACTTC
NA | TRBJ2-4 | NA | TRBV4-1 | CASSQESIGLIAKNIQYF | TGCGCCAGCAGCCAGGAGTCGATAGGACTTATAGCCAAAAACATTCAGTACTTC
NA | TRBJ2-7 | NA | TRBV10-3 | CAIGETGKTYEQYF | TGTGCCATCGGCGAGACAGGCAAAACCTACGAGCAGTACTTC
TRBD1 | TRBJ2-6 | NA | TRBV19 | CASSSDRAGANVLTF | TGTGCCAGTAGTAGCGACAGGGCCGGGGCCAACGTCCTGACTTTC
NA | TRBJ2-7 | NA | TRBV27 | CASSPLGRDEQYF | TGTGCCAGCAGCCCTCTAGGCCGGGACGAGCAGTACTTC
NA | TRBJ2-7 | NA | TRBV6-5 | CASSETGRYEQYF | TGTGCCAGCAGTGAAACAGGACGCTACGAGCAGTACTTC
NA | TRBJ1-3 | NA | TRBV19 | CASSIAQTGFSGNTIYF | TGTGCCAGTAGTATAGCCCAAACAGGGTTTTCTGGAAACACCATATATTTT
NA | TRBJ2-5 | NA | TRBV7-2 | CASSFIREETQYF | TGTGCCAGCAGCTTTATCAGGGAAGAGACCCAGTACTTC
TRBD1 | TRBJ2-1 | NA | TRBV29-1 | CSVRGQTNRLEQFF | TGCAGCGTGAGGGGACAGACCAACCGACTTGAGCAGTTCTTC
TRBD1 | TRBJ1-5 | NA | TRBV7-7 | CASSSLQGAGNQPQHF | TGTGCCAGCAGCTCACTACAGGGGGCGGGCAATCAGCCCCAGCATTTT
NA | TRBJ2-3 | NA | TRBV29-1 | CSVGGGFTDTQYF | TGCAGCGTTGGAGGGGGTTTCACAGATACGCAGTATTTT
NA | TRBJ2-7 | NA | TRBV5-5 | CASSLQGTYEQYF | TGTGCCAGCAGCTTGCAGGGCACCTACGAGCAGTACTTC
TRBD2 | TRBJ2-3 | NA | TRBV6-6 | CASSYSAGGPDTQYF | TGTGCCAGCAGTTACTCCGCGGGGGGGCCGGATACGCAGTATTTT
NA | TRBJ1-4 | NA | TRBV21-1 | CASSKHRDTEKLFF | TGTGCCAGCAGCAAGCACAGGGATACTGAAAAACTGTTTTTT
NA | TRBJ2-7 | NA | TRBV7-2 | CASSIRQAQLSYEQYF | TGTGCCAGCAGCATAAGACAGGCCCAGCTCTCCTACGAGCAGTACTTC
NA | TRBJ2-5 | NA | TRBV5-6 | CASSLERGETQYF | TGTGCCAGCAGCTTGGAAAGGGGAGAGACCCAGTACTTC
NA | TRBJ1-5 | NA | TRBV6-5 | CASRSTGGSNQPQHF | TGTGCCAGCAGGTCGACAGGAGGCAGCAATCAGCCCCAGCATTTT
TRBD2 | TRBJ2-7 | NA | TRBV5-6 | CASRAGGLTYEQYF | TGTGCCAGTCGAGCGGGGGGACTAACCTACGAGCAGTACTTC
NA | TRBJ2-2 | few | TRBV21-1 | CARTGSRLVENTGELFF | TGTGCCAGAACAGGGTCGCGCCTTGTTGAGAACACCGGGGAGCTGTTTTTT
TRBD1 | TRBJ1-5 | NA | TRBV19 | CASSIGTGTGVHPSNQPQHF | TGTGCCAGTAGTATAGGTACCGGGACAGGGGTTCACCCTAGCAATCAGCCCCAGCATTTT
NA | TRBJ1-2 | few | TRBV29-1 | CSVEDYNYLDYGYTF | TGCAGCGTTGAAGATTACAACTATCTGGACTATGGCTACACCTTC
TRBD1 | TRBJ2-7 | NA | TRBV6-5 | CASSRTGGNDEQYF | TGTGCCAGCAGTCGCACAGGGGGTAACGACGAGCAGTACTTC
TRBD2 | TRBJ2-7 | NA | TRBV18 | CASSPRGPGGDEQYF | TGTGCCAGCTCACCACGTGGACCCGGGGGGGACGAGCAGTACTTC
NA | TRBJ1-6 | NA | TRBV19 | CASSIGSDSYNSPLHF | TGTGCCAGTAGTATTGGGAGCGACTCCTATAATTCACCCCTCCACTTT
TRBD1 | TRBJ2-7 | NA | TRBV11-3 | CASSFATGGLSGYEQYF | TGTGCCAGCAGCTTCGCAACAGGGGGCCTTTCGGGGTACGAGCAGTACTTC
TRBD2 | TRBJ2-2 | once | TRBV7-8 | CASSLVAGANTGELFF | TGTGCCAGCAGCTTAGTAGCGGGGGCAAACACCGGGGAGCTGTTTTTT
TRBD2 | TRBJ2-2 | NA | TRBV2 | CASSGGANGELFF | TGTGCCAGCAGCGGGGGGGCCAACGGGGAGCTGTTTTTT
NA | TRBJ2-1 | few | TRBV9 | CASSVTGEQFF | TGTGCCAGCAGCGTAACAGGTGAGCAGTTCTTC
TRBD2 | TRBJ2-7 | NA | TRBV11-3 | CASSLLAGGAYEQYF | TGTGCCAGCAGCTTACTAGCGGGGGGAGCCTACGAGCAGTACTTC
NA | TRBJ2-1 | NA | TRBV7-2 | CASVAVSNEQFF | TGTGCCAGCGTCGCAGTCTCCAATGAGCAGTTCTTC
TRBD2 | TRBJ2-5 | NA | TRBV11-2 | CASSSTAGGQETQYF | TGTGCCAGCAGCTCCACAGCGGGGGGGCAAGAGACCCAGTACTTC
NA | TRBJ2-7 | NA | TRBV7-9 | CASSPSLVYEQYF | TGTGCCAGCAGCCCCTCCCTTGTCTACGAGCAGTACTTC
NA | TRBJ1-2 | NA | TRBV30 | CAWRKGQGLGYTF | TGTGCCTGGAGAAAGGGGCAGGGCCTTGGCTACACCTTC
TRBD2 | TRBJ2-1 | NA | TRBV27 | CATGGGPDGQFF | TGTGCCACCGGGGGGGGCCCGGACGGGCAGTTCTTC
NA | TRBJ1-6 | NA | TRBV11-3 | CASTPRAESPLHF | TGTGCCAGCACCCCGAGAGCCGAATCACCCCTCCACTTT
TRBD1 | TRBJ1-1 | NA | TRBV7-9 | CASNPQTGGRTFF | TGTGCCAGCAACCCCCAGACAGGGGGCCGAACTTTCTTT
NA | TRBJ1-1 | NA | TRBV11-3 | CASSLDAWQGFSEAFF | TGTGCCAGCAGCTTAGATGCGTGGCAGGGGTTTTCTGAAGCTTTCTTT
TRBD1 | TRBJ1-2 | NA | TRBV27 | CASSLEGAGGYTF | TGTGCCAGCAGTTTGGAGGGGGCGGGTGGCTACACCTTC
TRBD2 | TRBJ2-1 | NA | TRBV19 | CASSIIGLAGNEQFF | TGTGCCAGTAGTATTATCGGACTAGCGGGTAACGAGCAGTTCTTC
TRBD1 | TRBJ1-2 | NA | TRBV7-6 | CASSLTGQGTIKDYGYTF | TGTGCCAGCAGCTTGACTGGACAGGGTACAATCAAAGACTATGGCTACACCTTC
NA | TRBJ1-6 | NA | TRBV4-1 | CASSQTGAESSYNSPLHF | TGCGCCAGCAGCCAAACGGGAGCAGAGAGCTCCTATAATTCACCCCTCCACTTT
NA | TRBJ2-7 | NA | TRBV25-1 | CASSLSYEQYF | TGTGCCAGCTCCCTCTCCTACGAGCAGTACTTC
TRBD1 | TRBJ2-3 | NA | TRBV5-6 | CASRGDREMFTDTQYF | TGTGCCAGCAGGGGGGACAGGGAGATGTTCACAGATACGCAGTATTTT
TRBD2 | TRBJ2-5 | NA | TRBV7-9 | CASRPGGAGETQYF | TGTGCCAGCAGACCCGGGGGGGCCGGAGAGACCCAGTACTTC
NA | TRBJ2-5 | once | TRBV18 | CASSPPARPQETQYF | TGTGCCAGCTCACCACCGGCGAGGCCTCAAGAGACCCAGTACTTC
TRBD1 | TRBJ1-5 | NA | TRBV6-6 | CASSSDRGMYQPQHF | TGTGCCAGCAGTTCGGACAGGGGGATGTACCAGCCCCAGCATTTT
NA | TRBJ1-1 | NA | TRBV27 | CASSWREATEAFF | TGTGCCAGCAGTTGGAGGGAGGCCACTGAAGCTTTCTTT
NA | TRBJ2-2 | NA | TRBV6-1 | CASSDQGGTGELFF | TGTGCCAGCAGCGACCAGGGGGGCACCGGGGAGCTGTTTTTT
NA | TRBJ1-5 | NA | TRBV6-1 | CASTWTSPQPQHF | TGTGCCAGCACGTGGACTAGTCCTCAGCCCCAGCATTTT
NA | TRBJ2-1 | NA | TRBV10-1 | CASSPRGSSYNEQFF | TGCGCCAGCAGCCCCAGGGGTAGCTCCTACAATGAGCAGTTCTTC
TRBD2 | TRBJ2-7 | few | TRBV15 | CATSSMASGTYEQYF | TGTGCCACCAGCAGTATGGCTAGCGGGACCTACGAGCAGTACTTC
NA | TRBJ2-3 | NA | TRBV19 | CASSTGLTTDTQYF | TGTGCCAGTAGTACGGGACTGACCACAGATACGCAGTATTTT
TRBD1 | TRBJ2-7 | NA | TRBV5-6 | CASSLTGQGSYEQYF | TGTGCCAGCAGCTTAACAGGACAGGGTTCCTACGAGCAGTACTTC
TRBD1 | TRBJ1-2 | NA | TRBV5-4 | CASSLAGGQGLGYTF | TGTGCCAGCAGCTTGGCGGGGGGACAGGGTCTTGGCTACACCTTC
TRBD2 | TRBJ2-1 | NA | TRBV19 | CASSPPGSGTYNEQFF | TGTGCCAGTAGTCCCCCGGGTAGCGGGACCTACAATGAGCAGTTCTTC
TRBD2 | TRBJ2-3 | NA | TRBV9 | CASSVGPSGGSDTQYF | TGTGCCAGCAGCGTAGGGCCTAGCGGGGGGTCAGATACGCAGTATTTT
NA | TRBJ1-1 | NA | TRBV11-3 | CASSPGAPNTEAFF | TGTGCCAGCAGCCCCGGAGCACCGAACACTGAAGCTTTCTTT